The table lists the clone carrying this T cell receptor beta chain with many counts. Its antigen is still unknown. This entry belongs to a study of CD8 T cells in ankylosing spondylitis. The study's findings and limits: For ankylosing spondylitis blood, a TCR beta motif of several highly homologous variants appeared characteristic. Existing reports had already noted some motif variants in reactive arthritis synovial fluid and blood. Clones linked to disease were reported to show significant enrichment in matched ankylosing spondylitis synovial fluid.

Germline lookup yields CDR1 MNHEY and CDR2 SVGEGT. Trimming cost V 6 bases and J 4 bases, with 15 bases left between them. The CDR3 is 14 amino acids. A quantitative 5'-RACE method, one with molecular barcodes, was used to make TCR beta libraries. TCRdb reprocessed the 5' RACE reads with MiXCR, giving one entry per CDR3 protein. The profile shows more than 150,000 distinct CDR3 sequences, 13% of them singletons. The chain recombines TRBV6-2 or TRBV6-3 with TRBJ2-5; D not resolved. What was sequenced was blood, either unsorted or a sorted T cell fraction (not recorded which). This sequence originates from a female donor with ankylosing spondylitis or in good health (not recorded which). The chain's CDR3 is CASSVYTGGETQYF. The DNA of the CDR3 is TGTGCCAGCAGCGTCTATACGGGTGGAGAGACCCAGTACTTC.